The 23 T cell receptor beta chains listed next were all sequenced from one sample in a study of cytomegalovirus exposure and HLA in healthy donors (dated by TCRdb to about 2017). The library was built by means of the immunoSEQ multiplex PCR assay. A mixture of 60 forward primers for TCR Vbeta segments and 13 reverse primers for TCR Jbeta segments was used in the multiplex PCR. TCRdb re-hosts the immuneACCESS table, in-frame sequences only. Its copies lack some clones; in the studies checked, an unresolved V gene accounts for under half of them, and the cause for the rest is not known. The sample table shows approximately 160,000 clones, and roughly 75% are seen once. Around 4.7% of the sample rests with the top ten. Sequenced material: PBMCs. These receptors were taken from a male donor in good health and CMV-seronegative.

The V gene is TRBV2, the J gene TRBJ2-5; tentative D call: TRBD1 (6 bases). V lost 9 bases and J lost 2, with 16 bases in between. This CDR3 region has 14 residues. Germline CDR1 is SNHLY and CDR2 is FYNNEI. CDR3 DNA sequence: TGTGCCAGTTTCCGGGACAATTTACAAGAGACCCAGTACTTC. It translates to CASFRDNLQETQYF.

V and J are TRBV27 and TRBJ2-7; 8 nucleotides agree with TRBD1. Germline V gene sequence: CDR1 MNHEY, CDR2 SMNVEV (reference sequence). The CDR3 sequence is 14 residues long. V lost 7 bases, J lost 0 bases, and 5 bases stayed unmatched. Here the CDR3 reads CASNTGGSSYEQYF. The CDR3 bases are TGTGCCAGCAATACAGGGGGGAGCTCCTACGAGCAGTACTTC.

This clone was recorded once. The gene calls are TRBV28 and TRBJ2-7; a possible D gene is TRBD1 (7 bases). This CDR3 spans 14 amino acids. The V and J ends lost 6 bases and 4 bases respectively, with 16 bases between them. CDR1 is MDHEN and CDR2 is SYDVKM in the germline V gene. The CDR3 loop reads CASSPGAGGYEQYF. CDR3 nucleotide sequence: TGTGCCAGCAGCCCCGGCGCAGGGGGGTACGAGCAGTACTTC.

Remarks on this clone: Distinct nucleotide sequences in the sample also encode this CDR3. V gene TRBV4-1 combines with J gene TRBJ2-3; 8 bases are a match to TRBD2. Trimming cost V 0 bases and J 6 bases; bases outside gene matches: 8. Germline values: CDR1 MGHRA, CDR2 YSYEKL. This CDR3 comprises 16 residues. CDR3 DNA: TGCGCCAGCAGCCAAGAAGGAGCGGGAGAACGGGATACGCAGTATTTT. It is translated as CASSQEGAGERDTQYF.

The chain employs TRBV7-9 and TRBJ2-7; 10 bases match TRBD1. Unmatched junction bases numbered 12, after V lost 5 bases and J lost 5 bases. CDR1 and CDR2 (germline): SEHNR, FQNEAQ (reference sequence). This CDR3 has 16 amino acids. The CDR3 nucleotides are TGTGCCAGCAGCCCGGACCCCGGGACAGGGGCCCACGAGCAGTACTTC. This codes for CASSPDPGTGAHEQYF. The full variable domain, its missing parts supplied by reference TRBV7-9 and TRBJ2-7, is DTGVSQNPRHKITKRGQNVTFRCDPISEHNRLYWYRQTLGQGPEFLTYFQNEAQLEKSRLLSDRFSAERPKGSFSTLEIQRTEQGDSAMYLCASSPDPGTGAHEQYFGPGTRLTVT.

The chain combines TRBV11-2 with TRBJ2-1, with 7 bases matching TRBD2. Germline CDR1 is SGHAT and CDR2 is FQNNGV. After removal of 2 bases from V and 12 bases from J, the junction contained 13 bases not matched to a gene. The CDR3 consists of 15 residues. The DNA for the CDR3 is TGTGCCAGCAGCTTAAACGGAGCGGTCGCGGGGGTGCAGTTCTTC. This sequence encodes CASSLNGAVAGVQFF. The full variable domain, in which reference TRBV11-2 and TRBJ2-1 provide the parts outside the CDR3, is EAGVAQSPRYKIIEKRQSVAFWCNPISGHATLYWYQQILGQGPKLLIQFQNNGVVDDSQLPKDRFSAERLKGVDSTLKIQPAKLEDSAVYLCASSLNGAVAGVQFFGPGTRLTVL.

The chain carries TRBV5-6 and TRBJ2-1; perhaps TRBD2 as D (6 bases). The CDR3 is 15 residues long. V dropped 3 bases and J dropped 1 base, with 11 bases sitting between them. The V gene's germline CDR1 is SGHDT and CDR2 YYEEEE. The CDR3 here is CASSSPGSSYNEQFF. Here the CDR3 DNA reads TGTGCCAGCAGCTCCCCCGGGAGTTCCTACAATGAGCAGTTCTTC.

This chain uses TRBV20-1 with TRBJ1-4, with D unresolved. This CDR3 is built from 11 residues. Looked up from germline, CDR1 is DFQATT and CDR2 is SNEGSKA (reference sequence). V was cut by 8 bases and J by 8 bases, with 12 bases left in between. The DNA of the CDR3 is TGCAGTCTCCAGGCGGGCGAAAAACTGTTTTTT. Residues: CSLQAGEKLFF.

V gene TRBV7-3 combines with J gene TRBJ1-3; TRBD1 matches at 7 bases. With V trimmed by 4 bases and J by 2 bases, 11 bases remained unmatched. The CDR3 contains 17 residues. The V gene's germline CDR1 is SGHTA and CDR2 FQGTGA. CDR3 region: CASSYETGECAGNTIYF. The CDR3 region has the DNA TGTGCCAGCAGCTACGAAACAGGGGAGTGTGCTGGAAACACCATATATTTT. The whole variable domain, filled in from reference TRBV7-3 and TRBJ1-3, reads GAGVSQTPSNKVTEKGKYVELRCDPISGHTALYWYRQSLGQGPEFLIYFQGTGAADDSGLPNDRFFAVRPEGSVSTLKIQRTERGDSAVYLCASSYETGECAGNTIYFGEGSWLTVV.

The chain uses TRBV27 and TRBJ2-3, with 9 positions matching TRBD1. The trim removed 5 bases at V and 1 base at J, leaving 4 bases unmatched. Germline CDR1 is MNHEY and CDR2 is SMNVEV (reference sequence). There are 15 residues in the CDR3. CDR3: CASSPGQGRTDTQYF. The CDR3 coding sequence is TGTGCCAGCAGTCCGGGACAGGGACGCACAGATACGCAGTATTTT.

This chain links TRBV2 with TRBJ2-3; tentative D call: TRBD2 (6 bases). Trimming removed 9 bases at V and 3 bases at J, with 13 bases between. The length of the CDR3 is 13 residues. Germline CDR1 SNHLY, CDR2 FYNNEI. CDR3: CASLADYTDTQYF. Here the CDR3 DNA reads TGTGCCAGTTTAGCGGACTATACAGATACGCAGTATTTT.

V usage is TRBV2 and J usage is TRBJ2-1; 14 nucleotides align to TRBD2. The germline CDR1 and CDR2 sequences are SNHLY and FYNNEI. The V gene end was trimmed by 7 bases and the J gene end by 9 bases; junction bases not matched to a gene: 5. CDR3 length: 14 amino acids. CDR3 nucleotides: TGTGCCAGCACCGGACTAGCGGGGGGAGGTGAGCAGTTCTTC. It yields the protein CASTGLAGGGEQFF.

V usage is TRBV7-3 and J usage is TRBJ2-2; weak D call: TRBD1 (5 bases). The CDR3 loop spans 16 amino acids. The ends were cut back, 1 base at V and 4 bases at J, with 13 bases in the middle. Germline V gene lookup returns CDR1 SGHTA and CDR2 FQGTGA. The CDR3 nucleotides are TGTGCCAGCAGCTTAAATCGTAAGGGGCGCACCGGGGAGCTGTTTTTT. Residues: CASSLNRKGRTGELFF.

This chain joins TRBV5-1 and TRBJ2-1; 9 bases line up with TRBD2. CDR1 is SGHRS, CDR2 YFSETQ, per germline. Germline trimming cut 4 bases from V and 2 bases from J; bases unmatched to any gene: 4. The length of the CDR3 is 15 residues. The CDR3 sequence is CASSPGTSTYNEQFF. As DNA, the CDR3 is TGCGCCAGCAGCCCCGGGACTAGCACCTACAATGAGCAGTTCTTC.

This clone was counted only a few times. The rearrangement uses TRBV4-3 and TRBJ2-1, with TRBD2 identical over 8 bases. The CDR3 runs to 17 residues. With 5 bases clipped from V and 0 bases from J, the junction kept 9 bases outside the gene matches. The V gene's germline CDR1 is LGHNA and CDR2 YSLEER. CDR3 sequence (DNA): TGCGCCAGCAGCTTAGGCGGAAGCGGGAGCTCCTACAATGAGCAGTTCTTC. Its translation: CASSLGGSGSSYNEQFF.

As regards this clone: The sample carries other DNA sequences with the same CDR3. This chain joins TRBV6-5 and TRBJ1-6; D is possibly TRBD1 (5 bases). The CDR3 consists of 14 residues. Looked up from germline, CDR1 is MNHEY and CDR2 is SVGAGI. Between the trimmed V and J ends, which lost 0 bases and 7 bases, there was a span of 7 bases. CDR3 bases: TGTGCCAGCAGTTACTCGTCAGGGAATTCACCCCTCCACTTT. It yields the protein CASSYSSGNSPLHF.

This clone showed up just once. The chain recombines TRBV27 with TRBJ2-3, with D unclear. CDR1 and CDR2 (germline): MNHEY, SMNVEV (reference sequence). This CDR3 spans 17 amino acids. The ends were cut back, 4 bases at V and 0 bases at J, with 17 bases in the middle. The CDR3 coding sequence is TGTGCCAGCAGTTCCGCCCCAGGATGGTCTAGCACAGATACGCAGTATTTT. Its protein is CASSSAPGWSSTDTQYF.

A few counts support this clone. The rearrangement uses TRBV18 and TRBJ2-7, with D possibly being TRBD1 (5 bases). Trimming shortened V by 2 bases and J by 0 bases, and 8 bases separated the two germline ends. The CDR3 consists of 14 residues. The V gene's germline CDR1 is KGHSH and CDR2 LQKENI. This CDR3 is CASSPRQTSYEQYF. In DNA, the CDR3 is TGTGCCAGCTCACCAAGACAGACCTCCTACGAGCAGTACTTC.

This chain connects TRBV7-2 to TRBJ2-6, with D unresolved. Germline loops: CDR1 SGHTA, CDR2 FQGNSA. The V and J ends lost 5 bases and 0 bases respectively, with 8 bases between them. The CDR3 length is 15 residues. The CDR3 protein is CASSPSGSGANVLTF. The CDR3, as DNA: TGTGCCAGCAGCCCATCAGGCTCTGGGGCCAACGTCCTGACTTTC.

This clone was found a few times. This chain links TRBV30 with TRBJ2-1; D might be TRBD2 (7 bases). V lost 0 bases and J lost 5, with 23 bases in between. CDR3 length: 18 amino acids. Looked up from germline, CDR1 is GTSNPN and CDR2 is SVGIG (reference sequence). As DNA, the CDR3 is TGTGCCTGGAGTGTACAACGTGGGGGGAGGGGGTGGGACAATGAGCAGTTCTTC. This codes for CAWSVQRGGRGWDNEQFF. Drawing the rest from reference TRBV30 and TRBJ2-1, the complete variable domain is SQTIHQWPATLVQPVGSPLSLECTVEGTSNPNLYWYRQAAGRGLQLLFYSVGIGQISSEVPQNLSASRPQDRQFILSSKKLLLSDSGFYLCAWSVQRGGRGWDNEQFFGPGTRLTVL.

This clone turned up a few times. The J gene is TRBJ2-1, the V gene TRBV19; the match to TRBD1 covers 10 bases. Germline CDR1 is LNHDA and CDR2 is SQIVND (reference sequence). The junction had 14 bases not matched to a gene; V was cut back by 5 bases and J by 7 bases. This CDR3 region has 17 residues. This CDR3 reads CASSLTPDRGFRNEQFF. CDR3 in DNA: TGTGCCAGTAGTCTTACCCCGGACAGGGGGTTTCGGAATGAGCAGTTCTTC.

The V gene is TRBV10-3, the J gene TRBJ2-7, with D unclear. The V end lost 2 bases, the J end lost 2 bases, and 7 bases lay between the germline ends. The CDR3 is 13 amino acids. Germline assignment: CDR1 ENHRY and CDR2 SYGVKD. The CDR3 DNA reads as TGTGCCATCAGTGAGGGCAGTACCTACGAGCAGTACTTC. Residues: CAISEGSTYEQYF.

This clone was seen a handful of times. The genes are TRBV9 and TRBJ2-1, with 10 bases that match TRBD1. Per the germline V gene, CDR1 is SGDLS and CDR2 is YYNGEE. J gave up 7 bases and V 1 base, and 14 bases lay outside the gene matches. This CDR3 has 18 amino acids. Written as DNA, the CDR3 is TGTGCCAGCAGCGTAAAAATGGGGACAGGGGCCTGGCCTAATGAGCAGTTCTTC. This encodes CASSVKMGTGAWPNEQFF.